The 15 T cell receptor beta chains below all came from one sample that was sequenced in a study of T cells after yellow fever vaccination. Each CDR3 protein gets one entry after TCRdb re-called the 5' RACE reads with MiXCR. The profile shows approximately 70,000 distinct CDR3 sequences, 6.5% of them singletons. This specimen consisted of CD8+ T cells sorted from PBMCs, obtained around 45 days after the first yellow fever vaccination. The receptors were gathered from a man aged 18 to 35 who received the YFV17D yellow fever vaccine.

In this sample, this clonotype turned up many times. The chain links TRBV7-3 to TRBJ2-7; D gene uncertain. The CDR3 covers 13 residues. The germline V and J ends were trimmed by 0 bases and 6 bases, with 9 bases remaining between them. The germline V gene encodes CDR1 SGHTA and CDR2 FQGTGA. The CDR3 DNA sequence: TGTGCCAGCAGCTTAACCGGGTTTGGCGAGCAGTACTTC. It encodes CASSLTGFGEQYF.

This clonotype was observed many times. J is TRBJ2-3 and V is TRBV7-2; 10 nucleotides agree with TRBD2. The V segment lost 10 bases and the J segment 6 bases; nucleotides outside the gene matches: 10. The V gene's germline CDR1 is SGHTA and CDR2 FQGNSA. The CDR3 runs 14 residues. CDR3: CATSRAGGPDTQYF. For the CDR3, the DNA is TGTGCCACCTCAAGAGCGGGGGGGCCGGATACGCAGTATTTT.

This clonotype was seen a handful of times. This sequence joins TRBV5-5 and TRBJ1-1, with 7 bases fitting TRBD1. V trimming: 4 bases; J trimming: 7 bases; junction bases outside the gene matches: 10. The CDR3 spans 14 residues. Germline V gene lookup returns CDR1 SGHKS and CDR2 YYEKEE (reference sequence). This chain's CDR3 is CASSPWEGAVEAFF. CDR3 nucleotide sequence: TGTGCCAGCAGCCCTTGGGAGGGGGCTGTTGAAGCTTTCTTT.

There are a few counts of this clonotype. The chain combines TRBV30 with TRBJ2-5, with D possibly TRBD2 on 6 matching bases. CDR3 length: 14 amino acids. The V gene lost 2 bases and the J gene lost 2 bases, with 12 bases spanning the gap. Germline V gives CDR1 GTSNPN, CDR2 SVGIG (reference sequence). CDR3 coding DNA: TGTGCCTGGAGTTCCACCCGGGGGCAAGAGACCCAGTACTTC. It specifies CAWSSTRGQETQYF.

This clonotype was seen at least ten times. The rearrangement joins TRBV5-5 to TRBJ2-7, with 8 positions matching TRBD1. Germline lookup yields CDR1 SGHKS and CDR2 YYEKEE (reference sequence). Trimming took 0 bases from V and 5 from J; bases not matched to a gene: 4. The CDR3 spans 14 residues. CDR3 loop: CASSLVSGGDEQYV. CDR3 DNA: TGTGCCAGCAGCTTGGTCTCAGGGGGCGACGAGCAGTACGTC.

The V and J genes are TRBV21-1 and TRBJ2-7; the table's D gene call, TRBD1, was not cross checked with the DNA. TRBV21-1 is described as a pseudogene. This CDR3 contains 15 residues. This CDR3 is CASRADRGFPYEQYV. The CDR3 DNA is TGTGCCAGCAGGGCGGACAGGGGGTTTCCCTACGAGCAGTACGTC.

This clonotype was recorded many times. The chain links TRBV7-2 to TRBJ2-3; D is possibly TRBD2 (5 bases). The germline CDR1 and CDR2 sequences are SGHTA and FQGNSA. This CDR3 spans 17 amino acids. Trimming cost V 4 bases and J 2 bases, with 19 bases left between them. CDR3 residues: CASSSPVRETHTDTQYF. CDR3 nucleotide sequence: TGTGCCAGCAGCTCCCCGGTGAGGGAGACGCACACAGATACGCAGTATTTT.

Many counts were recorded for this clonotype. V is TRBV12-3 or TRBV12-4 and J is TRBJ1-2; 7 nucleotides align to TRBD1. V shed 5 bases and J 6 bases; nucleotides not matched to a gene: 12. This CDR3 contains 15 residues. CDR3 in amino acids: CASSDTGARLDGYTF. CDR3 nucleotides: TGTGCCAGCAGTGATACAGGGGCACGCTTGGATGGCTACACCTTC.

The chain couples TRBV13 to TRBJ2-3; TRBD2 agrees at 13 bases. Germline V gene sequence: CDR1 PRHDT, CDR2 FYEKMQ (reference sequence). Trimming removed 3 bases from V and 7 bases from J; junction bases left unmatched: 4. CDR3 length: 15 residues. The CDR3 sequence: CASSLGTSGENTQYF. CDR3 DNA: TGTGCCAGCAGCTTGGGGACTAGCGGGGAGAATACGCAGTATTTT.

This clonotype was detected a few times. V is TRBV7-9 and J is TRBJ2-1; perhaps TRBD1 as D (6 bases). Germline-derived CDR1 and CDR2 are SEHNR and FQNEAQ (reference sequence). The germline V and J ends were trimmed by 4 bases and 8 bases, with 15 bases remaining between them. The CDR3 consists of 14 residues. The CDR3 sequence is CASSSAQGRDEQFF. The CDR3 DNA sequence: TGTGCCAGCAGCTCCGCACAGGGACGCGATGAGCAGTTCTTC.

This clonotype showed up many times. Here the CDR3 reads CASRFTGELFF. The CDR3 bases are TGTGCCAGCAGGTTCACCGGGGAGCTGTTTTTT. The chain uses TRBV6-5 and TRBJ2-2; no clear D gene. From germline, CDR1 is MNHEY and CDR2 SVGAGI. Trimming took 6 bases from V and 4 from J, leaving 3 bases between them. This CDR3 is built from 11 residues.

CDR3 nucleotides: TGTGCCAGCAGCTCCCCCCGGGGATATACATGGATTGAGCAGTTCTTC. It codes for CASSSPRGYTWIEQFF. This sequence joins TRBV5-6 and TRBJ2-1; a possible D gene is TRBD2 (5 bases). Germline V gene lookup returns CDR1 SGHDT and CDR2 YYEEEE. This CDR3 comprises 16 residues. V lost 3 bases and J 9 bases, leaving 22 bases between the germline ends.

This clonotype was picked up many times. CDR3: CASSSLSGLIYF. The CDR3 DNA follows: TGCGCCAGCAGCTCGCTTTCGGGGCTCATCTACTTC. This sequence joins TRBV4-1 and TRBJ2-4; D assignment may be TRBD1 or TRBD2 (5 bases each). The CDR3 loop spans 12 amino acids. V lost 5 bases and J 16 bases, leaving 18 bases between the germline ends. CDR1 is MGHRA and CDR2 is YSYEKL in the germline V gene.

This clonotype has ten or more counts. V usage is TRBV9 and J usage is TRBJ1-1, with a possible D match to TRBD1 (5 bases). The CDR3 is 15 amino acids. Deletions cut 0 bases from V and 4 bases from J, with 13 bases between. The germline V gene has CDR1 SGDLS and CDR2 YYNGEE. The CDR3: CASSVGQGGPTEAFF. CDR3 DNA sequence: TGTGCCAGCAGCGTAGGTCAGGGCGGCCCCACTGAAGCTTTCTTT.

This chain connects TRBV20-1 to TRBJ2-2, with 10 positions matching TRBD1. V lost 6 bases, J lost 0 bases, and 7 bases stayed unmatched. This CDR3 has 16 residues. Germline loops: CDR1 DFQATT, CDR2 SNEGSKA (reference sequence). In DNA, the CDR3 is TGCAGTGCAACCGGGACAGGGGTTGCGAACACCGGGGAGCTGTTTTTT. Its protein product is CSATGTGVANTGELFF.